These 30 T cell receptor beta chains share one sample of origin, sequenced in a study of T cell responses to AZD1222 COVID-19 vaccine (dated by TCRdb to 2020 to 2023). The time point label corresponds to: about 28 days (+/-7) after the second vaccine dose. The library came from the immunoSEQ multiplex PCR assay. TCRdb took over this immuneACCESS table, retaining in-frame rearrangements with V and J assigned. Such tables are incomplete; in checked studies, under half of the missing clones stem from an unresolved V gene, and the remainder is unexplained. This sample has around 130,000 clones in its table, and 88% of those were observed once. The leading ten clones occupy about 6% of the sample. The sample consisted of peripheral blood, taken 28 days after the second AZD1222 dose. These receptors were obtained from an adult who received the AZD1222 COVID-19 vaccine.

The chain couples TRBV5-5 to TRBJ1-1, with D maybe TRBD1 (6 bases). V was pared by 4 bases and J by 1 base, with 11 bases between. The CDR3 has 14 residues. Germline V gene sequence: CDR1 SGHKS, CDR2 YYEKEE (reference sequence). CDR3 sequence reads: CASSGSTGNTEAFF. DNA of the CDR3: TGTGCCAGCAGCGGATCGACAGGGAACACTGAAGCTTTCTTT.

This chain uses TRBV11-2 with TRBJ2-1, with D tentatively TRBD2 (6 bases). The CDR3 extends over 15 amino acids. The germline V and J ends were trimmed by 2 bases and 2 bases, with 10 bases remaining between them. Germline V gene data show CDR1 as SGHAT and CDR2 as FQNNGV. The CDR3 reads CASSLTGGTYNEQFF. CDR3 DNA: TGTGCCAGCAGCTTAACGGGCGGGACCTACAATGAGCAGTTCTTC. The whole variable domain, filled in from reference TRBV11-2 and TRBJ2-1, reads EAGVAQSPRYKIIEKRQSVAFWCNPISGHATLYWYQQILGQGPKLLIQFQNNGVVDDSQLPKDRFSAERLKGVDSTLKIQPAKLEDSAVYLCASSLTGGTYNEQFFGPGTRLTVL.

In DNA, the CDR3 is TGTGCCAGCAGCGTAACAGGGCGGTCCTACGAGCAGTACTTC. It translates to CASSVTGRSYEQYF. The chain recombines TRBV9 with TRBJ2-7, with D possibly being TRBD1 (6 bases). Trimming took off 1 base at V and 1 base at J, with 9 bases between the two ends. Germline-derived CDR1 and CDR2 are SGDLS and YYNGEE. The CDR3 runs 14 residues.

The chain combines TRBV19 with TRBJ2-1; tentatively, D is TRBD2 (6 bases). The CDR3 is 16 residues long. Germline V gene sequence: CDR1 LNHDA, CDR2 SQIVND (reference sequence). The V and J ends lost 3 bases and 3 bases respectively, with 15 bases between them. In DNA form, the CDR3 reads TGTGCCAGTAGTATCGCCGGCCGGGGGAACTACAATGAGCAGTTCTTC. It yields the protein CASSIAGRGNYNEQFF.

This sequence joins TRBV4-2 and TRBJ2-1; 9 positions match TRBD1. The CDR3 contains 14 residues. Unmatched junction bases numbered 4, after V lost 3 bases and J lost 7 bases. Per germline, CDR1 LGHNA and CDR2 YNFKEQ. The CDR3 DNA follows: TGTGCCAGCAGCCAGAGGGGACAGGGAAATGAGCAGTTCTTC. Translating gives CASSQRGQGNEQFF.

This rearrangement joins TRBV2 to TRBJ1-1; 10 bases are shared with TRBD1. The ends lost 3 bases at V and 4 bases at J; junction bases unmatched: 5. Germline loops: CDR1 SNHLY, CDR2 FYNNEI. This CDR3 comprises 15 residues. Here the CDR3 reads CASSEGDRGFTEAFF. The CDR3 DNA reads TGTGCCAGCAGTGAGGGGGACAGGGGCTTCACTGAAGCTTTCTTT.

This rearrangement joins TRBV19 to TRBJ1-4; TRBD1 is a possible D gene (5 bases). The CDR3 covers 13 residues. V lost 4 bases to trimming and J lost 3 bases, with 6 bases between them. Germline values: CDR1 LNHDA, CDR2 SQIVND (reference sequence). The CDR3 loop is CASSTGANEKLFF. CDR3 nucleotides: TGTGCCAGTAGTACGGGGGCTAATGAAAAACTGTTTTTT. The full variable domain, rest sourced from reference TRBV19 and TRBJ1-4, is DGGITQSPKYLFRKEGQNVTLSCEQNLNHDAMYWYRQDPGQGLRLIYYSQIVNDFQKGDIAEGYSVSREKKESFPLTVTSAQKNPTAFYLCASSTGANEKLFFGSGTQLSVL.

The chain links TRBV10-3 to TRBJ1-5; TRBD1 aligns across 10 bases. The length of the CDR3 is 14 residues. The ends lost 10 bases at V and 1 base at J; junction bases unmatched: 4. The germline gives CDR1 ENHRY, CDR2 SYGVKD. The CDR3 sequence: CATKGQGSNQPQHF. CDR3 nucleotides: TGTGCCACCAAGGGACAGGGGAGCAATCAGCCCCAGCATTTT.

J is TRBJ2-3 and V is TRBV5-6; D is uncertain. The CDR3 runs to 11 residues. The V gene lost 0 bases and the J gene lost 5 bases, with 1 base spanning the gap. Germline-derived CDR1 and CDR2 are SGHDT and YYEEEE. In nucleotides, the CDR3 is TGTGCCAGCAGCTTGGTAGATACGCAGTATTTT. Encoded protein: CASSLVDTQYF.

This chain joins TRBV5-1 and TRBJ1-2, with unresolved D. There are 13 residues in the CDR3. The V gene lost 6 bases and the J gene lost 6 bases, with 15 bases spanning the gap. Germline assignment: CDR1 SGHRS and CDR2 YFSETQ. CDR3 sequence: CASNSLTGDGYTF. As DNA, the CDR3 is TGCGCCAGCAACTCACTAACCGGGGATGGCTACACCTTC.

This chain uses TRBV10-3 with TRBJ2-7, with D perhaps given as TRBD1 or TRBD2 (5 bases each). With 4 bases removed from V and 2 bases from J, the gap between germline ends came to 15 bases. This CDR3 has 15 amino acids. Germline CDR1 ENHRY, CDR2 SYGVKD. Written as DNA, the CDR3 is TGTGCCATCAGTGCATCCCCCGGGACCGCCTACGAGCAGTACTTC. Translation gives CAISASPGTAYEQYF.

The chain links TRBV28 to TRBJ2-7, with a possible D match to TRBD1 (5 bases). CDR3 length: 15 amino acids. Between the trimmed V and J ends, which lost 5 bases and 2 bases, there was a span of 16 bases. The germline V gene has CDR1 MDHEN and CDR2 SYDVKM. CDR3 region: CASSPPVTAAYEQYF. CDR3 nucleotide sequence: TGTGCCAGCAGTCCGCCAGTGACAGCCGCCTACGAGCAGTACTTC.

The chain is built from TRBV12-3 or TRBV12-4 and TRBJ1-4; no reliable D call. Trimming stripped 3 bases from V and 8 bases from J, with 10 bases between. This CDR3 has 13 amino acids. As DNA, the CDR3 is TGTGCCAGCAGTTTTTGGGGAGACGAAAAACTGTTTTTT. Amino acids: CASSFWGDEKLFF.

The chain uses TRBV5-6 and TRBJ2-2, with D maybe TRBD2 (7 bases). The CDR3 contains 15 residues. From germline, CDR1 is SGHDT and CDR2 YYEEEE. V lost 5 bases, J lost 2 bases, and 13 bases lay in between. Written as DNA, the CDR3 is TGTGCCAGCAGGGGGCGCGGGGGCAACACCGGGGAGCTGTTTTTT. It codes for CASRGRGGNTGELFF.

This chain uses TRBV6-2 or TRBV6-3 with TRBJ2-5; 10 bases align to TRBD2. CDR1 is MNHEY, CDR2 SVGEGT, per germline. CDR3 length: 14 amino acids. The junction had 4 bases not matched to a gene; V was cut back by 5 bases and J by 4 bases. The CDR3 protein is CASSRAGGRETQYF. The CDR3 coding sequence is TGTGCCAGCAGTCGAGCGGGGGGGAGAGAGACCCAGTACTTC.

The chain employs TRBV6-1 and TRBJ1-4, with D unresolved. Germline V gives CDR1 MNHNS, CDR2 SASEGT. V shed 2 bases and J shed 0 bases, with 7 bases lying between them. The length of the CDR3 is 15 residues. The CDR3 here is CASSELSATNEKLFF. DNA of the CDR3: TGTGCCAGCAGTGAACTCTCTGCAACTAATGAAAAACTGTTTTTT.

The gene calls are TRBV6-5 and TRBJ1-4; TRBD1 is a possible D gene (5 bases). The CDR3 spans 14 residues. V lost 5 bases to trimming and J lost 11 bases, with 18 bases between them. Germline V CDR1 and CDR2: MNHEY, SVGAGI. The CDR3 nucleotides are TGTGCCAGCAGTCCTACCGTCCGGGGCGGGAAACTGTTTTTT. It specifies CASSPTVRGGKLFF.

This clone was seen a single time. The V call is TRBV28, the J call TRBJ2-3; weak D call: TRBD2 (6 bases). The CDR3 totals 13 residues. The ends were cut back, 6 bases at V and 10 bases at J, with 17 bases in the middle. CDR1 MDHEN and CDR2 SYDVKM come from the germline V gene. The CDR3 sequence is CASRRVADGPQYF. CDR3 in DNA: TGTGCCAGCAGAAGGGTAGCGGATGGGCCGCAGTATTTT.

The chain is built from TRBV5-1 and TRBJ2-7, with 8 bases identical to TRBD1. With V trimmed by 4 bases and J by 2 bases, 5 bases remained unmatched. The CDR3 runs 14 residues. CDR1 is SGHRS, CDR2 YFSETQ, per germline. The CDR3 loop is CASSPGTGAYEQYF. CDR3 bases: TGCGCCAGCAGCCCCGGGACAGGCGCCTACGAGCAGTACTTC.

This clone is labeled medium-sized. Here the CDR3 DNA reads TGTGCCAGTAGTATAGTAGGACAGGTTTACAATGAGCAGTTCTTC. This gives the protein CASSIVGQVYNEQFF. V and J are TRBV19 and TRBJ2-1; 7 bases line up with TRBD1. The CDR3 sequence is 15 residues long. V shed 1 base, J shed 4 bases, and the junction held 4 bases outside the gene matches. CDR1 and CDR2 from the germline V gene are LNHDA and SQIVND (reference sequence).

The gene calls are TRBV27 and TRBJ1-1; unclear D gene. Trimming pared 1 base from V and 5 bases from J, leaving 8 bases between. This CDR3 is built from 13 residues. Germline CDR1 MNHEY, CDR2 SMNVEV (reference sequence). The CDR3 here is CASSLWARTEAFF. CDR3 sequence (DNA): TGTGCCAGCAGTTTATGGGCGAGAACTGAAGCTTTCTTT.

The rearrangement joins TRBV19 to TRBJ1-3; a possible D gene is TRBD1 (5 bases). Germline CDR1 is LNHDA and CDR2 is SQIVND (reference sequence). This CDR3 comprises 16 residues. V was pared by 5 bases and J by 4 bases, with 18 bases between. CDR3 loop: CASSLNSGTMGNTIYF. CDR3 DNA sequence: TGTGCCAGTAGTTTAAACTCCGGGACTATGGGAAACACCATATATTTT.

The J gene is TRBJ1-1, the V gene TRBV2; tentative D call: TRBD1 (5 bases). Germline CDR1 is SNHLY and CDR2 is FYNNEI. V lost 7 bases, J lost 5 bases, and 20 bases lay in between. This CDR3 region has 15 residues. The CDR3 loop is CASTLGQYGVTEAFF. Written as DNA, the CDR3 is TGTGCCAGCACCCTAGGACAATACGGGGTGACTGAAGCTTTCTTT.

The CDR3 coding sequence is TGCGCCAGCAGCCAGGGTGAGGGCGAAAAACTGTTTTTT. Residues: CASSQGEGEKLFF. The chain joins TRBV5-1 to TRBJ1-4, with D maybe TRBD1 (5 bases). Trimming left V 4 bases short and J 8 bases short, with 12 bases between. The germline gives CDR1 SGHRS, CDR2 YFSETQ. The CDR3 consists of 13 residues.

The V call is TRBV14, the J call TRBJ2-2; D is unresolved. Trimming stripped 4 bases from V and 0 bases from J, with 6 bases between. Germline loops: CDR1 SGHDN, CDR2 FVKESK. The CDR3 extends over 14 amino acids. CDR3 DNA sequence: TGTGCCAGCAGCCCCAATACGAACACCGGGGAGCTGTTTTTT. Translation: CASSPNTNTGELFF.

The rearrangement uses TRBV18 and TRBJ2-1; TRBD2 matches at 7 bases. V lost 2 bases and J lost 0; bases outside the gene matches: 1. Germline loops: CDR1 KGHSH, CDR2 LQKENI. The CDR3 loop spans 15 amino acids. This CDR3 is CASSPGGSSYNEQFF. The CDR3 coding sequence is TGTGCCAGCTCACCAGGCGGGAGCTCCTACAATGAGCAGTTCTTC.

CDR3 residues: CATSRDLRSQETQYF. The CDR3 DNA is TGTGCCACCAGCAGAGATTTGCGGTCCCAAGAGACCCAGTACTTC. This chain connects TRBV15 to TRBJ2-5; D is undetermined. V was clipped by 0 bases and J by 1 base, with 9 bases between them. The CDR3 covers 15 residues. Germline CDR1 is LNHNV and CDR2 is YYDKDF (reference sequence).

This chain connects TRBV30 to TRBJ2-2; D perhaps matches TRBD1 (6 bases). CDR1 and CDR2 (germline): GTSNPN, SVGIG (reference sequence). The CDR3 extends over 14 amino acids. V was cut by 4 bases and J by 2 bases, with 11 bases left in between. CDR3 in DNA: TGTGCCTGGATTCAGGGGACCAACACCGGGGAGCTGTTTTTT. Translation gives CAWIQGTNTGELFF.

The chain joins TRBV6-5 to TRBJ1-1; D may be TRBD1 (6 bases). This CDR3 comprises 13 residues. Germline V lookup: CDR1 MNHEY, CDR2 SVGAGI. V shed 7 bases and J shed 3 bases, with 12 bases lying between them. CDR3 sequence reads: CASTGTFDTEAFF. CDR3 nucleotide sequence: TGTGCCAGCACCGGGACATTCGACACTGAAGCTTTCTTT.

The chain combines TRBV7-9 with TRBJ2-1, with 12 bases aligning to TRBD2. Germline V gene data show CDR1 as SEHNR and CDR2 as FQNEAQ (reference sequence). The J segment lost 4 bases and the V segment lost 8 bases, leaving 0 bases of the junction unmatched. This CDR3 contains 13 residues. This chain's CDR3 is CASGLAGYNEQFF. The CDR3 nucleotides are TGTGCCAGCGGACTAGCGGGGTACAATGAGCAGTTCTTC.